Below, 26 T cell receptor beta chains from the same sample are listed, as sequenced in a study of CD8+CD57+ T cells in acquired aplastic anemia (dated by TCRdb to the late 2010s). Sequencing was performed on an Illumina HiSeq 2000. Genomic DNA was used as template for profiling of TCR beta VDJ combinations and CDR3 sequences. The raw public data were reprocessed by TCRdb itself: fastp quality trimming at Q25, MiXCR clonotype calling, in-frame beta chains only. A single entry per CDR3 protein holds the most common genes and DNA from its merged rows. The sample yields 150,000 to 200,000 distinct CDR3 sequences; roughly 64% were counted once. The top ten constitute 40% to 55% of the sample. Input material: sorted CD4+, CD8+, or CD8+CD57+ T cells (not recorded which) from PBMCs. The receptors stem from a human donor with severe aplastic anemia or a healthy control (not recorded which).

The chain couples TRBV7-8 to TRBJ1-5, with D uncertain. Germline-derived CDR1 and CDR2 are SGHVS and FQNEAQ. This CDR3 has 15 residues. V was trimmed by 1 base and J by 2 bases, leaving 9 bases between them. The DNA of the CDR3 is TGTGCCAGCAGCTTAGGCAGGAGTGGCAATCAGCCCCAGCATTTT. It codes for CASSLGRSGNQPQHF.

This clonotype occurred a few times. This rearrangement joins TRBV20-1 to TRBJ2-7, with 10 bases matching TRBD1. The ends lost 3 bases at V and 3 bases at J; junction bases unmatched: 5. The CDR3 covers 14 residues. Germline values: CDR1 DFQATT, CDR2 SNEGSKA (reference sequence). CDR3 in amino acids: CSARGTGDIYEQYF. The CDR3 DNA is TGCAGTGCTAGGGGGACAGGGGATATCTACGAGCAGTACTTC.

This rearrangement joins TRBV2 to TRBJ2-7; 9 bases line up with TRBD1. Per the germline V gene, CDR1 is SNHLY and CDR2 is FYNNEI. This CDR3 has 13 amino acids. V shed 10 bases and J 4 bases; nucleotides not matched to a gene: 8. CDR3 protein: CAIAGDRVYEQYF. As DNA, the CDR3 is TGTGCCATTGCTGGGGACAGGGTTTACGAGCAGTACTTC.

This clonotype showed up just a few times. Given a much more abundant clone one base away, this may be a read error. The chain has TRBV6-5 and TRBJ1-2; D ambiguous. V lost 6 bases, J lost 2 bases, and 10 bases lay in between. This CDR3 has 13 amino acids. Germline V gene sequence: CDR1 MNHEY, CDR2 SVGAGI. As DNA, the CDR3 is TGTGCCAGCAGCCCTCTGGGCAACTATGGCTACACCTTC. Translation: CASSPLGNYGYTF.

The genes are TRBV5-1 and TRBJ1-1; 9 positions agree with TRBD1. CDR1 is SGHRS, CDR2 YFSETQ, per germline. V lost 4 bases to trimming and J lost 3 bases; unmatched junction nucleotides: 10. CDR3 size: 16 residues. The CDR3 is CASSPEGQGGDTEAFF. DNA for the CDR3: TGCGCCAGCAGCCCGGAGGGACAGGGCGGCGACACTGAAGCTTTCTTT.

Concerning this clonotype itself: The final CDR3 position lacks the conserved phenylalanine or tryptophan, pointing to a likely read error. The chain is built from TRBV6-5 and TRBJ1-1, with D uncertain. This CDR3 is built from 15 residues. Germline CDR1 is MNHEY and CDR2 is SVGAGI. Trimming shortened V by 2 bases and J by 1 base, and 11 bases separated the two germline ends. The CDR3 loop reads CASSYRSPENTEAFV. For the CDR3, the DNA is TGTGCCAGCAGTTACAGGAGCCCGGAGAACACTGAAGCTTTCGTT.

This clonotype was seen just once. This chain links TRBV7-2 with TRBJ1-6; D remains ambiguous. CDR3 size: 14 residues. V shed 6 bases and J shed 8 bases, with 14 bases lying between them. Germline V gives CDR1 SGHTA, CDR2 FQGNSA. As DNA, the CDR3 is TGTGCCAGCAGTATCCCGGCCTGGGATTCACCCCTCCACTTT. It codes for CASSIPAWDSPLHF.

This chain uses TRBV19 with TRBJ2-5, with D unclear. The ends were cut back, 1 base at V and 4 bases at J, with 10 bases in the middle. CDR1 LNHDA and CDR2 SQIVND come from the germline V gene (reference sequence). The length of the CDR3 is 14 residues. DNA for the CDR3: TGTGCCAGTAGTATAGGGGGTTTTGGAGAGACCCAGTACTTC. Translated: CASSIGGFGETQYF.

Comment on this clonotype: A much larger clone is a single base away; this may be a read error. The CDR3 DNA sequence: TGTGCCAGCAGCTTAGCGTTGGGGACCTACGAGCAGTACTTC. This sequence encodes CASSLALGTYEQYF. This chain uses TRBV7-6 with TRBJ2-7, with no clear D. Trimming took off 0 bases at V and 2 bases at J, with 8 bases between the two ends. The CDR3 has 14 residues. Germline lookup yields CDR1 SGHVS and CDR2 FNYEAQ.

The DNA for the CDR3 is TGCAGCGTGATCCTAGCGGGGGTTTCACAAGAGACCCAGTACTTC. This codes for CSVILAGVSQETQYF. The chain combines TRBV29-1 with TRBJ2-5, with TRBD2 matching over 10 bases. Germline values: CDR1 SQVTM, CDR2 ANQGSEA. The CDR3 runs 15 residues. J gave up 2 bases and V 6 bases, and 9 bases lay outside the gene matches. The full variable domain, rest sourced from reference TRBV29-1 and TRBJ2-5, is SAVISQKPSRDICQRGTSLTIQCQVDSQVTMMFWYRQQPGQSLTLIATANQGSEATYESGFVIDKFPISRPNLTFSTLTVSNMSPEDSSIYLCSVILAGVSQETQYFGPGTRLLVL.

The chain is built from TRBV10-3 and TRBJ2-1; D gene ambiguous. This CDR3 is 11 amino acids long. Trimming took off 8 bases at V and 6 bases at J, with 8 bases between the two ends. Per the germline V gene, CDR1 is ENHRY and CDR2 is SYGVKD. The CDR3 spells CAIGTSNEQFF. CDR3 nucleotide sequence: TGTGCCATCGGAACAAGCAATGAGCAGTTCTTC.

As concerns this clonotype: Germline is not matched at one junction end, which may reflect a read error. The chain couples TRBV7-7 to TRBJ2-1, with D tentatively TRBD2 (5 bases). Germline V gene sequence: CDR1 SSHAT, CDR2 FNYEAQ (reference sequence). This CDR3 contains 15 residues. CDR3 amino acids: CASSLSKSSFNEQFF. CDR3 DNA sequence: TGTGCTAGCAGCTTATCAAAGTCTAGCTTCAATGAGCAGTTCTTC.

The V and J genes are TRBV2 and TRBJ2-1; D is unresolved. The germline gives CDR1 SNHLY, CDR2 FYNNEI. V was shortened by 3 bases and J by 9 bases, with 9 bases between the two germline ends. There are 12 residues in the CDR3. The CDR3 nucleotides read TGTGCCAGCAGTGATTTAGGAACTGAGCAGTTCTTC. Protein: CASSDLGTEQFF.

The genes are TRBV10-2 and TRBJ1-1, with D unclear. The CDR3 runs to 13 residues. The ends were cut back, 2 bases at V and 5 bases at J, with 9 bases in the middle. CDR1 is WSHSY and CDR2 is SAAADI in the germline V gene. The CDR3 sequence: CASSEIRATEAFF. The CDR3 DNA follows: TGCGCCAGCAGTGAGATCCGGGCGACTGAAGCTTTCTTT.

A remark on this clonotype: The junction departs from germline at one end; a sequencing error may be responsible. CDR3 sequence: CASSRQDPGTYEQYF. CDR3 in DNA: TGTGCCAGCAGTCGGCAAGACCCGGGGACCTACGAGCAGTACTTC. The chain combines TRBV10-3 with TRBJ2-7; a possible D gene is TRBD2 (5 bases). The CDR3 extends over 15 amino acids. Germline loops: CDR1 ENHRY, CDR2 SYGVKD.

V usage is TRBV25-1 and J usage is TRBJ2-7; perhaps TRBD2 as D (6 bases). The CDR3 covers 12 residues. V shed 4 bases and J shed 6 bases, with 10 bases lying between them. The germline CDR1 and CDR2 sequences are MGHDK and SYGVNS. In DNA form, the CDR3 reads TGTGCCAGCAGTGGAGGGACTTCCGAGCAGTACTTC. This encodes CASSGGTSEQYF.

This chain connects TRBV7-2 to TRBJ2-7, with 8 bases identical to TRBD2. The CDR3 runs to 16 residues. J was trimmed by 2 bases and V by 4 bases; bases with no gene match: 10. The germline CDR1 and CDR2 sequences are SGHTA and FQGNSA. Written as DNA, the CDR3 is TGTGCCAGCAGCTCCTTCAGCGGGAGTACAACCTACGAGCAGTACTTC. Encoded protein: CASSSFSGSTTYEQYF.

This clonotype showed up just once. V is TRBV15 and J is TRBJ1-1, with a tentative D call TRBD1 (6 bases). Germline V gives CDR1 LNHNV, CDR2 YYDKDF (reference sequence). V shed 6 bases and J shed 1 base, with 15 bases lying between them. CDR3 length: 15 amino acids. The DNA of the CDR3 is TGTGCCACCAGTGAACAGGGTGCGGGGAACACTGAAGCTTTCTTT. This encodes CATSEQGAGNTEAFF.

This clonotype was detected only a few times. The CDR3 protein is CASLGQGTQPQHF. For the CDR3, the DNA is TGTGCCAGCCTCGGACAGGGTACTCAGCCCCAGCATTTT. The chain joins TRBV2 to TRBJ1-5, with 8 bases matching TRBD1. This CDR3 is built from 13 residues. Germline trimming cut 8 bases from V and 6 bases from J; bases unmatched to any gene: 6. Germline V gene sequence: CDR1 SNHLY, CDR2 FYNNEI.

V usage is TRBV20-1 and J usage is TRBJ1-3; D might be TRBD1 (5 bases). V was pared by 7 bases and J by 1 base, with 8 bases between. CDR3 size: 12 residues. Germline-derived CDR1 and CDR2 are DFQATT and SNEGSKA (reference sequence). The CDR3 DNA is TGCAGTGTCCAGGGTTCTGGAAACACCATATATTTT. It is translated as CSVQGSGNTIYF.

This chain links TRBV10-1 with TRBJ1-6; D is undetermined. CDR1 is WNHNN and CDR2 is SYGVQD in the germline V gene (reference sequence). Trimming pared 10 bases from V and 13 bases from J, leaving 26 bases between. The CDR3 runs to 15 residues. CDR3 sequence (DNA): TGCGCCAAGATCCCCTCGGACGGTCAGTATGATCCCCTCCACTTT. It is translated as CAKIPSDGQYDPLHF.

This clonotype was seen many times. CDR3 DNA sequence: TGCAGTGCGACACCGCTACAGGGACCCTTCTACGAGCAGTACTTC. Translating gives CSATPLQGPFYEQYF. The chain combines TRBV20-1 with TRBJ2-7; tentative D call: TRBD1 (6 bases). Per the germline V gene, CDR1 is DFQATT and CDR2 is SNEGSKA (reference sequence). The ends were cut back, 6 bases at V and 3 bases at J, with 21 bases in the middle. This CDR3 comprises 15 residues.

This clonotype was seen only a few times. This chain connects TRBV7-7 to TRBJ2-5; D is unresolved. CDR3 length equals 15 residues. V shed 0 bases and J shed 2 bases, with 10 bases lying between them. The germline V gene encodes CDR1 SSHAT and CDR2 FNYEAQ (reference sequence). CDR3 loop: CASSLASAAQETQYF. CDR3 coding DNA: TGTGCCAGCAGCTTAGCGTCGGCAGCACAAGAGACCCAGTACTTC.

Only a few counts were recorded for this clonotype. The chain carries TRBV15 and TRBJ2-7, with 7 positions matching TRBD2. The V segment lost 5 bases and the J segment 2 bases; nucleotides outside the gene matches: 9. The CDR3 contains 15 residues. CDR1 and CDR2 (germline): LNHNV, YYDKDF (reference sequence). As DNA, the CDR3 is TGTGCCACCAGCTTCCGAGCGGGGACGGCCTACGAGCAGTACTTC. It specifies CATSFRAGTAYEQYF. Complete variable domain (other parts from reference TRBV15 and TRBJ2-7): DAMVIQNPRYQVTQFGKPVTLSCSQTLNHNVMYWYQQKSSQAPKLLFHYYDKDFNNEADTPDNFQSRRPNTSFCFLDIRSPGLGDTAMYLCATSFRAGTAYEQYFGPGTRLTVT.

Of note for this clonotype: The junction and the germline gene differ at one end; a read error may be behind it. The chain uses TRBV25-1 and TRBJ2-1, with TRBD2 matching 7 bases. The CDR3 covers 16 residues. Germline loops: CDR1 MGHDK, CDR2 SYGVNS. CDR3 coding DNA: TGTGCCAGCAGCGAATGGGAGGGAGCTGGATACAATGAGCAGTTCTTC. Amino acid sequence: CASSEWEGAGYNEQFF.

This chain links TRBV7-8 with TRBJ2-3; D is possibly TRBD1 or TRBD2 (5 bases each). Trimming removed 5 bases at V and 8 bases at J, with 26 bases between. Germline V lookup: CDR1 SGHVS, CDR2 FQNEAQ. The length of the CDR3 is 17 residues. DNA of the CDR3: TGTGCCAGCAGCCCCCCGCGGGTGGTGGGGCCCAGGGTTACGCAGTATTTT. It yields the protein CASSPPRVVGPRVTQYF. Using reference TRBV7-8 and TRBJ2-3 for the parts outside the CDR3, the full variable domain is GAGVSQSPRYKVAKRGQDVALRCDPISGHVSLFWYQQALGQGPEFLTYFQNEAQLDKSGLPSDRFFAERPEGSVSTLKIQRTQQEDSAVYLCASSPPRVVGPRVTQYFGPGTRLTVL.